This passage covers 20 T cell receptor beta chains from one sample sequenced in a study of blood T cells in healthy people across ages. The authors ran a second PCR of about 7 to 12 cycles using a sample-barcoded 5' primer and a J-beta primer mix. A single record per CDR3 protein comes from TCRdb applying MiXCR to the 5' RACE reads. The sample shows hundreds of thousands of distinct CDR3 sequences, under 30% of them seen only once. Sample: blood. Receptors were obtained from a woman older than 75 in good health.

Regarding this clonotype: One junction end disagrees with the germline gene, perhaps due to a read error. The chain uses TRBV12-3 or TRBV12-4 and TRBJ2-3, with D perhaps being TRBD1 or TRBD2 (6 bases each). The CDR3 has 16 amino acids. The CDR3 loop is CASSLRGAASTDAQYF. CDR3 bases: TGTGCCAGCAGTTTAAGGGGGGCCGCTAGCACAGATGCGCAGTATTTT.

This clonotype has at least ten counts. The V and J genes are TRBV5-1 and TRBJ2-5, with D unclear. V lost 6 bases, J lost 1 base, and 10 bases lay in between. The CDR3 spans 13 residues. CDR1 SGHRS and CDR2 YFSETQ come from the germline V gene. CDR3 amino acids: CASIGTSQETQYF. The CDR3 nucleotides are TGCGCCAGCATCGGCACCAGCCAAGAGACCCAGTACTTC.

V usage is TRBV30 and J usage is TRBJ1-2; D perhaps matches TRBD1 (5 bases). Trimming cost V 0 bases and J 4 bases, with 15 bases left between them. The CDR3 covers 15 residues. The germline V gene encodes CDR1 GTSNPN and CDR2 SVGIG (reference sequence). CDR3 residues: CAWSVLGTGPYGYTF. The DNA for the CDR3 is TGTGCCTGGAGTGTACTTGGGACTGGGCCCTATGGCTACACCTTC. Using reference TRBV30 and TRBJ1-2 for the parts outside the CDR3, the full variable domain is SQTIHQWPATLVQPVGSPLSLECTVEGTSNPNLYWYRQAAGRGLQLLFYSVGIGQISSEVPQNLSASRPQDRQFILSSKKLLLSDSGFYLCAWSVLGTGPYGYTFGSGTRLTVV.

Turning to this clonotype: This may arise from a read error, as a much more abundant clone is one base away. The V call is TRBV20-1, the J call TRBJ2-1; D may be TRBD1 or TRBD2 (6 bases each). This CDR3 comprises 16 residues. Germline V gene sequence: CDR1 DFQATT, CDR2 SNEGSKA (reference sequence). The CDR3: CSARVIRGASYNGQFF. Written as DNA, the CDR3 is TGCAGTGCTAGAGTTATTAGGGGGGCATCGTACAATGGGCAGTTCTTC.

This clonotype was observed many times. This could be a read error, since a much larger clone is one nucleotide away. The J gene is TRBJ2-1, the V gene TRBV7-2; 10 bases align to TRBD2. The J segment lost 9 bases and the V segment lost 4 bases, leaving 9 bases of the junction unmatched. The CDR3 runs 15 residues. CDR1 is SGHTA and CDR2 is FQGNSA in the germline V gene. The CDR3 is CASSSGGLATTEQFF. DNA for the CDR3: TGTGCCAGCAGCTCAGGGGGACTAGCGACAACTGAGCAGTTCTTC.

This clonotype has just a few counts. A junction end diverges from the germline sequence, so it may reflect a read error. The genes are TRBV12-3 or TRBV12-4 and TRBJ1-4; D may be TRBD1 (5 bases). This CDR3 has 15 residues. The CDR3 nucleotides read TGTGCCAGCAGTTTTCGAGCGCAGGGCGGGGAAAAACGGTTTTTT. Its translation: CASSFRAQGGEKRFF.

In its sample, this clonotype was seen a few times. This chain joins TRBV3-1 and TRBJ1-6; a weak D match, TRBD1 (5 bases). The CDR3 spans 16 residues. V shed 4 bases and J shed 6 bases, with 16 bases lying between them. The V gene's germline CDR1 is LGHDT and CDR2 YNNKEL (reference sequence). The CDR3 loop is CASSRGGTASNSPLHF. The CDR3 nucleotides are TGTGCCAGCAGCCGAGGCGGGACGGCAAGTAATTCACCCCTCCACTTT.

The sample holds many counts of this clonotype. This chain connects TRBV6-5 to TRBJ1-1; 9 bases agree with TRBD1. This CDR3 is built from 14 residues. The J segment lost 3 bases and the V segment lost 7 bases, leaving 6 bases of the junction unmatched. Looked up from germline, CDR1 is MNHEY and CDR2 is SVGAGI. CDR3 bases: TGTGCCAGCATTGGACAGGGGAGGGACACTGAAGCTTTCTTT. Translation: CASIGQGRDTEAFF.

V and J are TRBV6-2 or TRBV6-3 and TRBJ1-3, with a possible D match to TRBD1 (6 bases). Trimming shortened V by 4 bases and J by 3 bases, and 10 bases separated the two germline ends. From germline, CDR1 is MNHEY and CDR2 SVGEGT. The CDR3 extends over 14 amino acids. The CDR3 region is CASSSGQNGNTIYF. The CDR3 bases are TGTGCCAGCAGTTCCGGACAGAATGGAAACACCATATATTTT.

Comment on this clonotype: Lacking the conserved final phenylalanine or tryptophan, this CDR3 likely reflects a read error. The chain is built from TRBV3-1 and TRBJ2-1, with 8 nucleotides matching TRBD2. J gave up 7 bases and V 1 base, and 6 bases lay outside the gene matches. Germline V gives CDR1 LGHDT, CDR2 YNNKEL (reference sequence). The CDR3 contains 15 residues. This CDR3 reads CASSQGSGGGNEQFV. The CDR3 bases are TGTGCCAGCAGCCAAGGCAGCGGGGGAGGGAATGAGCAGTTCGTC.

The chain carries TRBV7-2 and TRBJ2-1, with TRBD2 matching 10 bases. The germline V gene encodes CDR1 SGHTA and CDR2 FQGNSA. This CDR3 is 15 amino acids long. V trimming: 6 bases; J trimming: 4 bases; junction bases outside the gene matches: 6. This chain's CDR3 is CTSSATSGVYNEQFF. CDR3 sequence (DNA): TGTACCAGCAGTGCAACTAGCGGGGTATACAATGAGCAGTTCTTC.

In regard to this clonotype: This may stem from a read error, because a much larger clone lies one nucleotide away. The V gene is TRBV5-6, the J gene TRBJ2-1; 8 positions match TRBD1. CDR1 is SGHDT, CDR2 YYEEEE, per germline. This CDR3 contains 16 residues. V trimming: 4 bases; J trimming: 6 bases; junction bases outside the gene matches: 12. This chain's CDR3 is CASSPKTGASCNEQFF. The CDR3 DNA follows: TGTGCCAGCAGCCCAAAGACAGGGGCTAGCTGCAATGAGCAGTTCTTC.

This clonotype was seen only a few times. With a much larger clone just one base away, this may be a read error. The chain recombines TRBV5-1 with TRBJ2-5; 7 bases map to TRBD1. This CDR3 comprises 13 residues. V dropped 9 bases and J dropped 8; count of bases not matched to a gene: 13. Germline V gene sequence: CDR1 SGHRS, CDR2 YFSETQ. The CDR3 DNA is TGCGCCAACACACAACAGGGGTATAGTACCCAGTACTTC. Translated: CANTQQGYSTQYF.

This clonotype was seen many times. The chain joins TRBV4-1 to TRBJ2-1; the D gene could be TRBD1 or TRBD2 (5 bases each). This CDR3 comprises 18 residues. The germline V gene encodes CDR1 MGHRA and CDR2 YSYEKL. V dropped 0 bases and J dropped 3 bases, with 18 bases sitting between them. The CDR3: CASSQDLGRAASYNEQFF. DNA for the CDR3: TGCGCCAGCAGCCAAGATCTGGGGCGGGCGGCTAGCTACAATGAGCAGTTCTTC.

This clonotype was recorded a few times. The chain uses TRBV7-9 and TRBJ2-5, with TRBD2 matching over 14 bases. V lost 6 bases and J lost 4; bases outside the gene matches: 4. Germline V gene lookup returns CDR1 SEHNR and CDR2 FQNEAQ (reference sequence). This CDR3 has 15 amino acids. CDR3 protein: CASSPGTSGRETQYF. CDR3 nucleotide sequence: TGTGCCAGCAGTCCCGGGACTAGCGGGAGAGAGACCCAGTACTTC.

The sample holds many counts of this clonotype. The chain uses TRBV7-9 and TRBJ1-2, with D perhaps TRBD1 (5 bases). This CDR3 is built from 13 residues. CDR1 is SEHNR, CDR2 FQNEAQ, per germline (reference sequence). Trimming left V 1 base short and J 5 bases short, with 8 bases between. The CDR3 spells CASSLEGVYGYTF. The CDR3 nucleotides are TGTGCCAGCAGCTTAGAAGGGGTATATGGCTACACCTTC.

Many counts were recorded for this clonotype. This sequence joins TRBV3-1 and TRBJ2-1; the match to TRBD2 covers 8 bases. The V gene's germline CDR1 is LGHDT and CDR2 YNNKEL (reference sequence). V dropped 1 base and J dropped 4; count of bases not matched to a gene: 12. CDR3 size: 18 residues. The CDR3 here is CASSQGLLGAGVYNEQFF. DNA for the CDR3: TGTGCCAGCAGCCAAGGCCTGTTAGGAGCGGGAGTATACAATGAGCAGTTCTTC.

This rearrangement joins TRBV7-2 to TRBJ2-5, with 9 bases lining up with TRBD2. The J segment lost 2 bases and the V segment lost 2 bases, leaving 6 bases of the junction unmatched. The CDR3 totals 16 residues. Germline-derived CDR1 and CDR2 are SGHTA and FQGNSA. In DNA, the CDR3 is TGTGCCAGCAGCTTACTTAGCGGGGGCAATCAAGAGACCCAGTACTTC. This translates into CASSLLSGGNQETQYF.

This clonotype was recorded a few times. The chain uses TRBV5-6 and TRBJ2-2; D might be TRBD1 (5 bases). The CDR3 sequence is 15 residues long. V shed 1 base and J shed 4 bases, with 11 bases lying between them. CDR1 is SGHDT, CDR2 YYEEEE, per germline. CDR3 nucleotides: TGTGCCAGCAGCTTGAAGGGGCGTACCACCGGGGAGCTGTTTTTT. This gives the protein CASSLKGRTTGELFF.

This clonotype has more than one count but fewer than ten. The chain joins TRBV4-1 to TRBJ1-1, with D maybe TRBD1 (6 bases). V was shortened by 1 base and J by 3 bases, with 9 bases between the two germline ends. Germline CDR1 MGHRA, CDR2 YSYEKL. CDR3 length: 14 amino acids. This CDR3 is CASSQGPGDTEAFF. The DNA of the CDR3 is TGCGCCAGCAGCCAAGGACCAGGGGACACTGAAGCTTTCTTT.